The 29 T cell receptor beta chains below all came from one sample that was sequenced in a study of blood T cell repertoires in COVID-19. Clones were read by immunoSEQ multiplex PCR, and TCRdb kept only the in-frame ones, dropping some. This table holds 270,000 or so clones, more than 65% found once. The specimen was PBMCs or T cells enriched from blood (not recorded which). The origin of the receptors is a man aged 50 or older who had recovered from COVID-19.

The chain combines TRBV6-1 with TRBJ1-1, with 7 bases matching TRBD1. The CDR3 has 17 amino acids. The ends lost 1 base at V and 6 bases at J; junction bases unmatched: 14. Germline values: CDR1 MNHNS, CDR2 SASEGT. This chain's CDR3 is CASSEGYAGQPSSEAFF. The DNA for the CDR3 is TGTGCCAGCAGTGAAGGCTATGCGGGACAGCCATCCTCTGAAGCTTTCTTT.

This clone appeared once. CDR3 protein: CASSETRTADTQYF. In DNA, the CDR3 is TGCGCCAGCAGTGAGACCAGGACAGCTGATACGCAGTATTTT. V gene TRBV10-1 combines with J gene TRBJ2-3, with D possibly matching TRBD1 (6 bases). Deletions cut 2 bases from V and 6 bases from J, with 12 bases between. CDR1 and CDR2 from the germline V gene are WNHNN and SYGVQD (reference sequence). The CDR3 totals 14 residues.

The V and J genes are TRBV3-1 (or the pseudogene TRBV3-2) and TRBJ1-4, with unresolved D. Germline CDR1 reads LGHDT; CDR2 reads YNNKEL (reference sequence). V was shortened by 6 bases and J by 2 bases, with 13 bases between the two germline ends. The CDR3 runs 15 residues. The CDR3 bases are TGTGCCAGCAGTCCGTCATGGGCTACTAATGAAAAACTGTTTTTT. Translating gives CASSPSWATNEKLFF.

The genes are TRBV5-6 and TRBJ2-1; TRBD1 might be the D (6 bases). Per germline, CDR1 SGHDT and CDR2 YYEEEE. V lost 2 bases and J 1 base, leaving 10 bases between the germline ends. CDR3 size: 15 residues. The CDR3, as DNA: TGTGCCAGCAGCTTTAGGGGGATGTCCTACAATGAGCAGTTCTTC. Its translation: CASSFRGMSYNEQFF.

A single count supports this clone. This chain joins TRBV21-1 and TRBJ1-5. TRBV21-1 is an annotated pseudogene. This CDR3 has 15 residues. The CDR3 DNA is TGTGCCAGCATCCCAATTCGGGGGGTTTTACAGCCCCAGCATTTT. Protein: CASIPIRGVLQPQHF.

V usage is TRBV4-2 and J usage is TRBJ2-7; perhaps TRBD2 as D (6 bases). Trimming pared 1 base from V and 4 bases from J, leaving 11 bases between. The CDR3 length is 14 residues. In germline, CDR1 is LGHNA, CDR2 YNFKEQ. The CDR3 sequence: CASSQGPGDYEQYF. CDR3 coding DNA: TGTGCCAGCAGCCAAGGGCCGGGGGATTACGAGCAGTACTTC.

Here the CDR3 DNA reads TGTGCCATCACCGGGACAGGAAGCTCCTACGAGCAGTACTTC. Translated, it gives CAITGTGSSYEQYF. The chain uses TRBV10-3 and TRBJ2-7; TRBD1 matches at 8 bases. V shed 7 bases and J 0 bases; nucleotides not matched to a gene: 5. The length of the CDR3 is 14 residues. Germline assignment: CDR1 ENHRY and CDR2 SYGVKD.

The chain couples TRBV6-2 or TRBV6-3 to TRBJ2-7; D is perhaps TRBD1 (5 bases). The V end was cut by 4 bases, the J end by 6 bases, with 13 bases between. This CDR3 spans 13 amino acids. Germline V gene sequence: CDR1 MNHEY, CDR2 SVGEGT. Here the CDR3 reads CASSFQGSSEQYF. Here the CDR3 DNA reads TGTGCCAGCAGTTTTCAGGGTTCCAGCGAGCAGTACTTC.

The chain couples TRBV6-5 to TRBJ2-1; perhaps TRBD1 as D (5 bases). The V end lost 6 bases, the J end lost 12 bases, and 18 bases lay between the germline ends. CDR1 MNHEY and CDR2 SVGAGI come from the germline V gene. This CDR3 has 13 residues. CDR3 region: CASRGPGSQVQFF. The CDR3 nucleotides are TGTGCCAGCAGAGGACCCGGGTCACAGGTGCAGTTCTTC.

This CDR3 reads CASSPRTINEQFF. CDR3 coding DNA: TGTGCCAGCAGCCCCCGGACTATCAATGAGCAGTTCTTC. The V gene is TRBV9, the J gene TRBJ2-1, with a possible D match to TRBD2 (6 bases). Germline loops: CDR1 SGDLS, CDR2 YYNGEE. This CDR3 region has 13 residues. V was cut by 4 bases and J by 6 bases, with 11 bases left in between.

CDR3 sequence: CASSWSGLDEQYF. In DNA form, the CDR3 reads TGTGCCAGCAGCTGGAGCGGTTTGGACGAGCAGTACTTC. This rearrangement joins TRBV11-3 to TRBJ2-7; D possibly corresponds to TRBD2 (5 bases). The CDR3 extends over 13 amino acids. V was shortened by 4 bases and J by 5 bases, with 12 bases between the two germline ends. Germline CDR1 and CDR2: SGHNT and YENEEA.

The chain is built from TRBV6-4 and TRBJ2-2, with a weak D call TRBD2 (5 bases). CDR1 is MRHNA and CDR2 is SNTAGT in the germline V gene. V lost 6 bases and J lost 4, with 15 bases in between. CDR3 length: 15 residues. In DNA form, the CDR3 reads TGTGCCAGCAGCTTAGAAAGCGGTACCACCGGGGAGCTGTTTTTT. Its translation is CASSLESGTTGELFF.

This clone was counted a single time. The rearrangement links TRBV6-1 to TRBJ1-1; D call uncertain. Germline loops: CDR1 MNHNS, CDR2 SASEGT. The CDR3 has 14 amino acids. The V gene lost 0 bases and the J gene lost 3 bases, with 8 bases spanning the gap. The CDR3 region is CASSEAPFHTEAFF. In DNA form, the CDR3 reads TGTGCCAGCAGTGAAGCCCCCTTCCACACTGAAGCTTTCTTT.

The rearrangement links TRBV29-1 to TRBJ2-1; unclear D gene. V was shortened by 3 bases and J by 0 bases, with 12 bases between the two germline ends. Germline loops: CDR1 SQVTM, CDR2 ANQGSEA. CDR3 size: 15 residues. CDR3 region: CSVEGENNSYNEQFF. The CDR3, as DNA: TGCAGCGTTGAGGGCGAGAATAACTCCTACAATGAGCAGTTCTTC.

This rearrangement joins TRBV5-6 to TRBJ2-2, with D possibly matching TRBD2 (6 bases). Germline values: CDR1 SGHDT, CDR2 YYEEEE. Trimming took 1 base from V and 6 from J, leaving 16 bases between them. CDR3 size: 16 residues. As DNA, the CDR3 is TGTGCCAGCAGCTTGTGGGGCTCTGGAGGGTCCGGGGAGCTGTTTTTT. Translated: CASSLWGSGGSGELFF. The full variable domain, in which reference TRBV5-6 and TRBJ2-2 provide the parts outside the CDR3, is DAGVTQSPTHLIKTRGQQVTLRCSPKSGHDTVSWYQQALGQGPQFIFQYYEEEERQRGNFPDRFSGHQFPNYSSELNVNALLLGDSALYLCASSLWGSGGSGELFFGEGSRLTVL.

This clone was counted a single time. The J gene is TRBJ1-1, the V gene TRBV28, with D uncertain. The CDR3 spans 13 residues. The V and J ends lost 7 bases and 4 bases respectively, with 13 bases between them. Germline CDR1 reads MDHEN; CDR2 reads SYDVKM. CDR3 protein: CASTLPTGTEAFF. The CDR3 DNA is TGTGCCAGCACCCTACCTACGGGCACTGAAGCTTTCTTT.

The chain links TRBV24-1 to TRBJ2-3; 7 bases align to TRBD2. Germline values: CDR1 KGHDR, CDR2 SFDVKD. The CDR3 contains 15 residues. The V segment lost 4 bases and the J segment 4 bases; nucleotides outside the gene matches: 7. The CDR3 DNA follows: TGTGCCACCAGTGAGCCAAGCGGGGTATCAGATACGCAGTATTTT. Its translation is CATSEPSGVSDTQYF.

The chain uses TRBV10-3 and TRBJ2-1; 7 positions agree with TRBD2. This CDR3 comprises 16 residues. Germline V gene sequence: CDR1 ENHRY, CDR2 SYGVKD. V lost 0 bases to trimming and J lost 10 bases; unmatched junction nucleotides: 12. The chain's CDR3 is CAISESSSGGTLEQFF. CDR3 nucleotides: TGTGCCATCAGTGAGTCTTCTAGCGGAGGGACCCTCGAGCAGTTCTTC.

The V call is TRBV6-2 or TRBV6-3, the J call TRBJ1-5, with D perhaps TRBD1 (6 bases). The germline gives CDR1 MNHEY, CDR2 SVGEGT. V lost 1 base and J lost 4, with 11 bases in between. This CDR3 contains 15 residues. The CDR3 DNA reads TGTGCCAGCAGTTACTACCACGGACAGAATCAGCCCCAGCATTTT. This translates into CASSYYHGQNQPQHF.

CDR3 sequence (DNA): TGTGCCAGCAGCCCGGGACAGGGGGCAGAAGAGACCCAGTACTTC. Translation: CASSPGQGAEETQYF. The V call is TRBV11-1, the J call TRBJ2-5; 12 bases are shared with TRBD1. V lost 5 bases and J lost 3; bases outside the gene matches: 4. This CDR3 spans 15 amino acids. Germline CDR1 is SGHAT and CDR2 is FQDESV (reference sequence).

The chain joins TRBV14 to TRBJ2-1; possible D gene TRBD1, 5 bases. Germline lookup yields CDR1 SGHDN and CDR2 FVKESK. The length of the CDR3 is 15 residues. V was trimmed by 3 bases and J by 1 base, leaving 10 bases between them. The CDR3 loop is CASSHPTGSYNEQFF. The DNA of the CDR3 is TGTGCCAGCAGCCATCCTACAGGATCCTACAATGAGCAGTTCTTC.

This chain uses TRBV7-8 with TRBJ1-2; D uncertain. The germline gives CDR1 SGHVS, CDR2 FQNEAQ. Trimming left V 3 bases short and J 0 bases short, with 14 bases between. This CDR3 has 16 amino acids. The CDR3 protein is CASSLTPEAANYGYTF. In nucleotides, the CDR3 is TGTGCCAGCAGCTTGACCCCGGAGGCGGCTAACTATGGCTACACCTTC.

This chain links TRBV12-5 with TRBJ2-1; 16 nucleotides agree with TRBD2. The CDR3 length is 18 residues. The J segment lost 7 bases and the V segment lost 6 bases, leaving 12 bases of the junction unmatched. The germline CDR1 and CDR2 sequences are LGHNT and FRNRAP. CDR3 loop: CASGRPGLAGGLSNEQFF. The CDR3 DNA follows: TGTGCTAGTGGACGTCCGGGACTAGCGGGGGGGCTATCGAATGAGCAGTTCTTC.

This chain links TRBV11-3 with TRBJ1-3; TRBD1 aligns across 9 bases. Germline lookup yields CDR1 SGHNT and CDR2 YENEEA. The CDR3 is 13 residues long. With V trimmed by 8 bases and J by 4 bases, 3 bases remained unmatched. CDR3 nucleotide sequence: TGTGCCAGCGGGACAGGGTCAGGAAACACCATATATTTT. Encoded protein: CASGTGSGNTIYF.

V gene TRBV28 combines with J gene TRBJ1-2; D perhaps matches TRBD1 (5 bases). V lost 8 bases and J lost 0, with 16 bases in between. The CDR3 consists of 15 residues. Germline assignment: CDR1 MDHEN and CDR2 SYDVKM. The CDR3 DNA sequence: TGTGCCAGCGTGAGACAGCGACCTTCTAACTATGGCTACACCTTC. It codes for CASVRQRPSNYGYTF.

The genes are TRBV11-3 and TRBJ2-5; 8 bases line up with TRBD2. The junction had 7 bases not matched to a gene; V was cut back by 4 bases and J by 3 bases. In germline, CDR1 is SGHNT, CDR2 YENEEA. This CDR3 region has 15 residues. The CDR3 here is CASSWGAREEETQYF. The CDR3 DNA reads TGTGCCAGCAGCTGGGGGGCGCGGGAGGAAGAGACCCAGTACTTC.

The V call is TRBV9, the J call TRBJ2-2, with D perhaps matching TRBD1 (6 bases). The V gene's germline CDR1 is SGDLS and CDR2 YYNGEE. V was shortened by 6 bases and J by 3 bases, with 12 bases between the two germline ends. The CDR3 has 14 residues. The CDR3 DNA reads as TGTGCCAGCAAGGGGGTTTTGGACACCGGGGAGCTGTTTTTT. As protein: CASKGVLDTGELFF.

The chain recombines TRBV7-9 with TRBJ2-3; D not certain. Germline CDR1 reads SEHNR; CDR2 reads FQNEAQ (reference sequence). V gave up 6 bases and J gave up 4 bases, with 8 bases separating them. The length of the CDR3 is 12 residues. CDR3 nucleotide sequence: TGTGCCAGCAGTGAGGCCGCAGATACGCAGTATTTT. Its protein product is CASSEAADTQYF.

This clone is a singleton in its sample. The rearrangement uses TRBV6-1 and TRBJ2-7; TRBD2 matches 10 bases. Losses at the gene ends were 2 bases for V and 2 bases for J; bases not matched to a gene: 3. Germline CDR1 is MNHNS and CDR2 is SASEGT. This CDR3 is 15 amino acids long. CDR3 region: CASSETAGGPYEQYF. CDR3 sequence (DNA): TGTGCCAGCAGTGAAACAGCGGGAGGGCCCTACGAGCAGTACTTC.